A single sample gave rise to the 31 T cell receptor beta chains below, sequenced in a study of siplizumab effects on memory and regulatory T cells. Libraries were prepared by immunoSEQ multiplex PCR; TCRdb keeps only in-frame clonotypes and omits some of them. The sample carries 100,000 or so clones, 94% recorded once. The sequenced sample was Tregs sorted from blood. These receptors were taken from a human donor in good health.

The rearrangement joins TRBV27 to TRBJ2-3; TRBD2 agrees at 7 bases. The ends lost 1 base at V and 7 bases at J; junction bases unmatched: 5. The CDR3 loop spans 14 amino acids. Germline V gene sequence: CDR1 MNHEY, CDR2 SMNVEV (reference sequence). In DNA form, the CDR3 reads TGTGCCAGCAGTTTATTGTCTAGCGGCTATACGCAGTATTTT. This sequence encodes CASSLLSSGYTQYF.

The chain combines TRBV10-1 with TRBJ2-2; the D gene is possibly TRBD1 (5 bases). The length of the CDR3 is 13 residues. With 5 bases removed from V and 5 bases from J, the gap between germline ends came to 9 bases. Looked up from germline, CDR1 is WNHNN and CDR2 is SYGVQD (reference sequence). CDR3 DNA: TGCGCCAGCAGTTCTAGGGGAACCGGGGAGCTGTTTTTT. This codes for CASSSRGTGELFF.

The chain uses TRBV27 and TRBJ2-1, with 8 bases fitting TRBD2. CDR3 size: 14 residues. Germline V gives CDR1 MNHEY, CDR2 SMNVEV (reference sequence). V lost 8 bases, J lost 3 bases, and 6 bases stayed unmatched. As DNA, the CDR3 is TGTGCCAGCGGGAAAAGCGGGAGCTACAATGAGCAGTTCTTC. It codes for CASGKSGSYNEQFF.

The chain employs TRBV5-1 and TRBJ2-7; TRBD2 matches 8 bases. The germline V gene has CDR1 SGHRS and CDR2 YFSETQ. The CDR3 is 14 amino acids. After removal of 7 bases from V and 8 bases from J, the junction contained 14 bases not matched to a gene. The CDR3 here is CASRLSGRAWKQYF. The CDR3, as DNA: TGCGCCAGCCGCCTTTCCGGGAGGGCCTGGAAGCAGTACTTC.

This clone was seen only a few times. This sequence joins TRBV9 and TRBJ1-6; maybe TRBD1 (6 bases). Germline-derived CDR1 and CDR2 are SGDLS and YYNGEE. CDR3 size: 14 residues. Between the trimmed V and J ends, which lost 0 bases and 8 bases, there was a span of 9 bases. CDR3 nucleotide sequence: TGTGCCAGCAGCGTAGAACCAGGGGATTCACCCCTCCACTTT. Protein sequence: CASSVEPGDSPLHF.

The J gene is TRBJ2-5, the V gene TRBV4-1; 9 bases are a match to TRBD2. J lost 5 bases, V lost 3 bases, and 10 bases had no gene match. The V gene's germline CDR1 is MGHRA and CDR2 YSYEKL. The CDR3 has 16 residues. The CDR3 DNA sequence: TGCGCCAGCAGCCACAGAAGGAATAGCGGGAGTGAGACCCAGTACTTC. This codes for CASSHRRNSGSETQYF.

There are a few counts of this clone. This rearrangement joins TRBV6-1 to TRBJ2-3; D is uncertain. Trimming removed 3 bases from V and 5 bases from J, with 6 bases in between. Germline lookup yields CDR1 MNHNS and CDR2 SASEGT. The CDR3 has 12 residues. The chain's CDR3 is CASSEDRDTQYF. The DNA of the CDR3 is TGTGCCAGCAGTGAGGACCGAGATACGCAGTATTTT.

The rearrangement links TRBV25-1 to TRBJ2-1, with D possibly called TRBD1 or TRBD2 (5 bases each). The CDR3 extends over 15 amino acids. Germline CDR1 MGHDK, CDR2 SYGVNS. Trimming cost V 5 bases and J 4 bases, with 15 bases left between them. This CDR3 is CASSLGELLYNEQFF. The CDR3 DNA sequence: TGTGCCAGCAGTCTGGGGGAGCTACTATACAATGAGCAGTTCTTC.

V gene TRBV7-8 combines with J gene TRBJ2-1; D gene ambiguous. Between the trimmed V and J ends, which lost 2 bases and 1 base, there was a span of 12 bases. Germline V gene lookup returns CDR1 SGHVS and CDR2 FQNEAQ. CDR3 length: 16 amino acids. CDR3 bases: TGTGCCAGCAGCTTACGTGTAGGAAGGTCCTACAATGAGCAGTTCTTC. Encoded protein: CASSLRVGRSYNEQFF.

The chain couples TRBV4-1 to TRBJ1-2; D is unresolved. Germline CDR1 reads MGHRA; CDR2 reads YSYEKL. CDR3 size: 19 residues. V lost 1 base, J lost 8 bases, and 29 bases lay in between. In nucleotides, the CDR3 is TGCGCCAGCAGCCAAGTCCCCGCGGTCGTAGGCAGGCATAATTACGGCTACACCTTC. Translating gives CASSQVPAVVGRHNYGYTF.

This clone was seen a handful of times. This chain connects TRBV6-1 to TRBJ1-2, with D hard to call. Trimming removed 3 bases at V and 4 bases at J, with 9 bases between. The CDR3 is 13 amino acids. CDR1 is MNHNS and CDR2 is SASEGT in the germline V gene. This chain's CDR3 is CASSEMWGYGYTF. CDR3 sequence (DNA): TGTGCCAGCAGTGAGATGTGGGGCTATGGCTACACCTTC.

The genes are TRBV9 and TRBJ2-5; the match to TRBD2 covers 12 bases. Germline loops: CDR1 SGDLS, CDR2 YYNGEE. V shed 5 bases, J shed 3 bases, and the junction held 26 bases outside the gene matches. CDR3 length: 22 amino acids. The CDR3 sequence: CASSQQPLGLAGPSSSKETQYF. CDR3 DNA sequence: TGTGCCAGCAGTCAGCAACCGCTAGGACTAGCGGGGCCGTCCTCTTCAAAAGAGACCCAGTACTTC.

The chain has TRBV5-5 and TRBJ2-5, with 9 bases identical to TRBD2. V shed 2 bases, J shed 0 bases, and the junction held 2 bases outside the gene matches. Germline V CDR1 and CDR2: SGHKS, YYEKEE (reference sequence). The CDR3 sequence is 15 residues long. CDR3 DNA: TGTGCCAGCAGCTTTCTAGCGGGGTACCAAGAGACCCAGTACTTC. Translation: CASSFLAGYQETQYF.

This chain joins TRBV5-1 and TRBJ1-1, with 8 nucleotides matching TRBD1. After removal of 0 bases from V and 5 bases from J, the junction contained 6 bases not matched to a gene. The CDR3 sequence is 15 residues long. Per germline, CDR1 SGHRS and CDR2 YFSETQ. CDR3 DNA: TGCGCCAGCAGCTTGGAGCAGGGGGCTGGAACTGAAGCTTTCTTT. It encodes CASSLEQGAGTEAFF.

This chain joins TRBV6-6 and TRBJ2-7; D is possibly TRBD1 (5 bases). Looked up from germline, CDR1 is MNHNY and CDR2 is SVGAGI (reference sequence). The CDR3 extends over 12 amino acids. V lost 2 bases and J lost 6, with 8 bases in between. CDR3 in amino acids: CASSYQGVEQYF. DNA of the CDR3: TGTGCCAGCAGTTACCAGGGTGTCGAGCAGTACTTC.

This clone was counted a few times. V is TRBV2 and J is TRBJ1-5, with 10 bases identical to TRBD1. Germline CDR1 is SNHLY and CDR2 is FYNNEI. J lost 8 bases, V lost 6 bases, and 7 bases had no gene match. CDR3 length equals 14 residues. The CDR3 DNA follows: TGTGCCAGCAGCGGGACAGGGGTTGGGGAGCCCCAGCATTTT. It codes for CASSGTGVGEPQHF.

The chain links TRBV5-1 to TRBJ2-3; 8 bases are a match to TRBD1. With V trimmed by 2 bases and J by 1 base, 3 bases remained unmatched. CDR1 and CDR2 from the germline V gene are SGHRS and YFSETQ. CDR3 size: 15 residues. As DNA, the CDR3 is TGCGCCAGCAGCTTTTCGACAGGGGGCACAGATACGCAGTATTTT. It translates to CASSFSTGGTDTQYF. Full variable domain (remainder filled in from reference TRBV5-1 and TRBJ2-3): KAGVTQTPRYLIKTRGQQVTLSCSPISGHRSVSWYQQTPGQGLQFLFEYFSETQRNKGNFPGRFSGRQFSNSRSEMNVSTLELGDSALYLCASSFSTGGTDTQYFGPGTRLTVL.

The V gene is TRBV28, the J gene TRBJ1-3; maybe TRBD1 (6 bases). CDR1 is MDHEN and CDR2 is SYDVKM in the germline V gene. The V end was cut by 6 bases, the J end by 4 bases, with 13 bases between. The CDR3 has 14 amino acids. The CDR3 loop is CASSPVGAGNTIYF. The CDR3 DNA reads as TGTGCCAGCAGCCCGGTGGGGGCGGGAAACACCATATATTTT.

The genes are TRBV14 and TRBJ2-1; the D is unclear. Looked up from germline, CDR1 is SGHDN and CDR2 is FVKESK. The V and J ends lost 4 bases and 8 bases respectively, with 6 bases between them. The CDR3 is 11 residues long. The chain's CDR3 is CASSLIHEQFF. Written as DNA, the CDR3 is TGTGCCAGCAGCCTAATCCATGAGCAGTTCTTC.

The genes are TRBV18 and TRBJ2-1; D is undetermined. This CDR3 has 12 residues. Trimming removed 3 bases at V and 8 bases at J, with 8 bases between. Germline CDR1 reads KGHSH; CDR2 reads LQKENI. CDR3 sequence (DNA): TGTGCCAGCTCACCCTCTAAGGATGAGCAGTTCTTC. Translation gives CASSPSKDEQFF.

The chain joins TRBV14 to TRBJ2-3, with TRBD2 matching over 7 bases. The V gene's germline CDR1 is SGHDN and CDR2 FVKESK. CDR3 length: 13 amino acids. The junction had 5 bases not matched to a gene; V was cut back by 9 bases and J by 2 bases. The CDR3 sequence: CASRDYYTDTQYF. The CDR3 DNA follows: TGTGCCAGTCGGGACTACTACACAGATACGCAGTATTTT.

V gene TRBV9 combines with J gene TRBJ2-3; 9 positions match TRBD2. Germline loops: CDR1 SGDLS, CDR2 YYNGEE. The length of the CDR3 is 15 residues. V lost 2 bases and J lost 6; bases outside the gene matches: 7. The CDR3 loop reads CASSVAGGLADTQYF. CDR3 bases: TGTGCCAGCAGCGTGGCGGGAGGGCTCGCCGATACGCAGTATTTT.

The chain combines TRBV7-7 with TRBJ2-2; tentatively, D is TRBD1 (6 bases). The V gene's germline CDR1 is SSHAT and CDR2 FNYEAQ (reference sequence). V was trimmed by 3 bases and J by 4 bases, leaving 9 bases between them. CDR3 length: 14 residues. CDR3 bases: TGTGCCAGCAGCTTGATGACAGGCACCGGGGAGCTGTTTTTT. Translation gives CASSLMTGTGELFF.

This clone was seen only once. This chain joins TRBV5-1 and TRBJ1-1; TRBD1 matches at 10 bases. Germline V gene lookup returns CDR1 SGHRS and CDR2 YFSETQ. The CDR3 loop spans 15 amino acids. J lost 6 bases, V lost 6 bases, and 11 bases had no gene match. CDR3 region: CASTSPGQGLAEAFF. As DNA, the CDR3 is TGCGCCAGCACGTCACCGGGACAGGGGCTAGCTGAAGCTTTCTTT.

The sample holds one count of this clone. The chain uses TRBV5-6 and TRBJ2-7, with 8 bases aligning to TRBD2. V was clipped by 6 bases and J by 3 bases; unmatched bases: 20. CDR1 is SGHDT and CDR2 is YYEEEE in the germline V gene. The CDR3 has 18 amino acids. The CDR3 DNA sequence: TGTGCCAGCACCGAATTGGCGGGGGGATTAGCGGGCTTCTACGAGCAGTACTTC. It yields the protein CASTELAGGLAGFYEQYF.

In nucleotides, the CDR3 is TGTGCCAGCTCACTGGATCTAGCGGGAGGCTCCACAGATACGCAGTATTTT. It is translated as CASSLDLAGGSTDTQYF. This rearrangement joins TRBV18 to TRBJ2-3; 11 positions match TRBD2. The junction had 8 bases not matched to a gene; V was cut back by 4 bases and J by 2 bases. The CDR3 covers 17 residues. CDR1 and CDR2 (germline): KGHSH, LQKENI.

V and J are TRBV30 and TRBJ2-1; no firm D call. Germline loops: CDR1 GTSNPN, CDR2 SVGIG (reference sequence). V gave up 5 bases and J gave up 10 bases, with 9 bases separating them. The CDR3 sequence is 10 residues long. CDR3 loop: CAWGDEEQFF. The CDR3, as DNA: TGTGCCTGGGGCGATGAGGAGCAGTTCTTC.

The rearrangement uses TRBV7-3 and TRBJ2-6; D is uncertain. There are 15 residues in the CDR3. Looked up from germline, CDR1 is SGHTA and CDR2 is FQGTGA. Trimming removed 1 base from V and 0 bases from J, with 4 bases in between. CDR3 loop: CASSLSGSGANVLTF. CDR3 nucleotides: TGTGCCAGCAGCTTAAGTGGCTCTGGGGCCAACGTCCTGACTTTC.

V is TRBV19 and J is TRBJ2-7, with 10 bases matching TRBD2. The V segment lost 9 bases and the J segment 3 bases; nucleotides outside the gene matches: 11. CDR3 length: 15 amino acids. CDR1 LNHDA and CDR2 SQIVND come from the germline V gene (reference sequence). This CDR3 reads CASSSGRGWFYEQYF. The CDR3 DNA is TGTGCCAGCAGCAGCGGGAGGGGGTGGTTCTACGAGCAGTACTTC.

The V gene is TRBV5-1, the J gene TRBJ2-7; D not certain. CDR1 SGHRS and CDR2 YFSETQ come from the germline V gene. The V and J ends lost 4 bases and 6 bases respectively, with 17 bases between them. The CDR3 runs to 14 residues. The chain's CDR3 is CASSPVTGSGEQYF. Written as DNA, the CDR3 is TGCGCCAGCAGCCCTGTTACGGGTTCGGGCGAGCAGTACTTC.

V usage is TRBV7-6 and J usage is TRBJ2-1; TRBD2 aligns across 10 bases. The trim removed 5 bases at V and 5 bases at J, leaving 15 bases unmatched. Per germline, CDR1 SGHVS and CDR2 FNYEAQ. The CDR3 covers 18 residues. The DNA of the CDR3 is TGTGCCAGCAGCAGTCGTCTAGCGGGAGTTCCCCCCCACAATGAGCAGTTCTTC. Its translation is CASSSRLAGVPPHNEQFF.